The next 24 T cell receptor beta chains were all read from a single sample in a study of cytomegalovirus exposure and HLA in healthy donors. The PCR used 60 Vbeta and 13 Jbeta primers. The table came from immunoSEQ multiplex PCR; TCRdb's copy has only in-frame clones and leaves some out. The table shows approximately 100,000 clones, with 71% occurring only once. Input material: PBMCs. These receptors were obtained from a female donor in good health and CMV-seronegative.

The chain links TRBV5-1 to TRBJ2-1; TRBD2 is a possible D gene (6 bases). Germline values: CDR1 SGHRS, CDR2 YFSETQ. The CDR3 runs to 15 residues. With 4 bases removed from V and 6 bases from J, the gap between germline ends came to 17 bases. As DNA, the CDR3 is TGCGCCAGCAGCGCCGCCGCGGGGCCGAGCAATGAGCAGTTCTTC. It yields the protein CASSAAAGPSNEQFF.

The chain employs TRBV2 and TRBJ2-3; 10 bases line up with TRBD2. The CDR3 contains 16 residues. In germline, CDR1 is SNHLY, CDR2 FYNNEI. Germline trimming cut 1 base from V and 3 bases from J; bases unmatched to any gene: 4. CDR3 in amino acids: CASSEGLAGETDTQYF. As DNA, the CDR3 is TGTGCCAGCAGTGAAGGGCTAGCGGGGGAGACAGATACGCAGTATTTT.

The chain links TRBV4-2 to TRBJ2-1, with 9 bases matching TRBD2. Trimming took 0 bases from V and 5 from J; bases not matched to a gene: 2. The CDR3 consists of 15 residues. CDR1 is LGHNA and CDR2 is YNFKEQ in the germline V gene. This CDR3 is CASSQERLADNEQFF. The DNA of the CDR3 is TGTGCCAGCAGCCAAGAAAGACTAGCGGACAATGAGCAGTTCTTC.

The genes are TRBV7-9 and TRBJ2-7, with 7 bases fitting TRBD1. The CDR3 length is 15 residues. Looked up from germline, CDR1 is SEHNR and CDR2 is FQNEAQ (reference sequence). Trimming at V came to 1 base and at J to 6 bases, leaving 9 bases not matched to a gene. The CDR3 region is CASSLEGLGGSEQYF. In nucleotides, the CDR3 is TGTGCCAGCAGCTTAGAGGGCTTAGGGGGCTCCGAGCAGTACTTC.

The chain employs TRBV18 and TRBJ2-5; possible D gene TRBD2, 6 bases. The CDR3 is 13 amino acids. Trimming stripped 3 bases from V and 2 bases from J, with 7 bases between. Germline CDR1 and CDR2: KGHSH and LQKENI. The CDR3 DNA reads as TGTGCCAGCTCACCGGGGGGACAAGAGACCCAGTACTTC. The encoded protein is CASSPGGQETQYF.

V gene TRBV6-5 combines with J gene TRBJ1-1; 8 nucleotides match TRBD1. This CDR3 comprises 14 residues. The trim removed 9 bases at V and 0 bases at J, leaving 6 bases unmatched. CDR1 is MNHEY, CDR2 SVGAGI, per germline. This CDR3 reads CASQRDRLNTEAFF. DNA of the CDR3: TGTGCCAGTCAAAGGGACAGGCTGAACACTGAAGCTTTCTTT.

The gene calls are TRBV7-2 and TRBJ1-1, with a possible D match to TRBD1 (6 bases). Germline CDR1 and CDR2: SGHTA and FQGNSA. The CDR3 consists of 15 residues. V was cut by 1 base and J by 3 bases, with 12 bases left in between. The CDR3 DNA is TGTGCCAGCAGCTTAGATGGGCAGGGGCACACTGAAGCTTTCTTT. The encoded protein is CASSLDGQGHTEAFF.

Only a few counts were recorded for this clone. The chain combines TRBV7-2 with TRBJ2-1, with 8 bases fitting TRBD2. Germline trimming cut 2 bases from V and 5 bases from J; bases unmatched to any gene: 5. The length of the CDR3 is 15 residues. Per the germline V gene, CDR1 is SGHTA and CDR2 is FQGNSA. The CDR3 nucleotides are TGTGCCAGCAGCTTAAGCGGGAGTCTGAACAATGAGCAGTTCTTC. Encoded protein: CASSLSGSLNNEQFF.

This clone appeared a few times. The J gene is TRBJ1-4, the V gene TRBV5-5, with 10 bases lining up with TRBD1. V shed 4 bases, J shed 3 bases, and the junction held 9 bases outside the gene matches. This CDR3 spans 17 amino acids. Germline V gives CDR1 SGHKS, CDR2 YYEKEE (reference sequence). The CDR3 spells CASSAMTGGWSNEKLFF. CDR3 DNA sequence: TGTGCCAGCAGCGCGATGACAGGGGGCTGGTCTAATGAAAAACTGTTTTTT. Full variable domain (missing parts from reference TRBV5-5 and TRBJ1-4): DAGVTQSPTHLIKTRGQQVTLRCSPISGHKSVSWYQQVLGQGPQFIFQYYEKEERGRGNFPDRFSARQFPNYSSELNVNALLLGDSALYLCASSAMTGGWSNEKLFFGSGTQLSVL.

In its sample, this clone was seen a few times. V gene TRBV6-5 combines with J gene TRBJ1-1; 8 positions agree with TRBD1. CDR1 is MNHEY and CDR2 is SVGAGI in the germline V gene. This CDR3 is 14 amino acids long. The V and J ends lost 6 bases and 1 base, in that order; junction bases with no gene match: 4. The CDR3 loop is CASRQQGGNTEAFF. CDR3 coding DNA: TGTGCCAGCAGGCAACAGGGGGGGAACACTGAAGCTTTCTTT.

This chain links TRBV27 with TRBJ2-7; TRBD2 matches at 8 bases. CDR1 is MNHEY, CDR2 SMNVEV, per germline (reference sequence). Trimming cost V 4 bases and J 4 bases; bases outside gene matches: 6. This CDR3 spans 14 amino acids. DNA of the CDR3: TGTGCCAGCAGTTGGGGTAGCGGGAAATACGAGCAGTACTTC. It encodes CASSWGSGKYEQYF.

Only a few counts were recorded for this clone. As DNA, the CDR3 is TGCGCCAGCAGCCCAATTAGGGGGACTAGCGGGAGGGCGTACGAGCAGTACTTC. Protein: CASSPIRGTSGRAYEQYF. The rearrangement joins TRBV4-1 to TRBJ2-7, with TRBD2 matching 16 bases. Germline CDR1 reads MGHRA; CDR2 reads YSYEKL. The CDR3 is 18 amino acids. With 4 bases clipped from V and 4 bases from J, the junction kept 10 bases outside the gene matches.

This clone was counted only a few times. The V and J genes are TRBV28 and TRBJ2-2, with 9 bases matching TRBD1. The length of the CDR3 is 19 residues. Germline-derived CDR1 and CDR2 are MDHEN and SYDVKM. With 4 bases clipped from V and 4 bases from J, the junction kept 16 bases outside the gene matches. CDR3 amino acids: CASSSRLGGGQGSTGELFF. The CDR3 bases are TGTGCCAGCAGTTCCCGCCTCGGGGGAGGACAGGGGTCCACCGGGGAGCTGTTTTTT. The full variable domain, in which reference TRBV28 and TRBJ2-2 provide the parts outside the CDR3, is DVKVTQSSRYLVKRTGEKVFLECVQDMDHENMFWYRQDPGLGLRLIYFSYDVKMKEKGDIPEGYSVSREKKERFSLILESASTNQTSMYLCASSSRLGGGQGSTGELFFGEGSRLTVL.

This chain links TRBV28 with TRBJ2-2, with 13 positions matching TRBD2. Trimming cost V 7 bases and J 5 bases; bases outside gene matches: 19. Germline V gene sequence: CDR1 MDHEN, CDR2 SYDVKM. CDR3 length equals 20 residues. In DNA, the CDR3 is TGTGCCAGCACCGTACCTCCGTTCGGGACTAGCGGGATACGAACCGGGGAGCTGTTTTTT. This sequence encodes CASTVPPFGTSGIRTGELFF.

The rearrangement uses TRBV7-3 and TRBJ2-1; TRBD2 aligns across 11 bases. Germline assignment: CDR1 SGHTA and CDR2 FQGTGA. This CDR3 is built from 16 residues. The V segment lost 3 bases and the J segment 3 bases; nucleotides outside the gene matches: 4. The CDR3 DNA is TGTGCCAGCAGCTTGTACGGGACTAGCGGCTACAATGAGCAGTTCTTC. It encodes CASSLYGTSGYNEQFF.

The genes are TRBV5-4 and TRBJ2-7; 11 nucleotides match TRBD2. Germline CDR1 and CDR2: SGHNT and YYREEE (reference sequence). The CDR3 extends over 15 amino acids. V shed 4 bases, J shed 6 bases, and the junction held 9 bases outside the gene matches. Written as DNA, the CDR3 is TGTGCCAGCAGCGCCGCTAGCGGGGGGACGGGCGAGCAGTACTTC. Its translation is CASSAASGGTGEQYF.

The chain uses TRBV15 and TRBJ2-1; TRBD2 matches at 9 bases. Germline loops: CDR1 LNHNV, CDR2 YYDKDF (reference sequence). The CDR3 is 17 amino acids. V lost 1 base and J lost 4; bases outside the gene matches: 8. The CDR3, as DNA: TGTGCCACCAGCAGAGGGGGAAGCGGGAGGATGTACAATGAGCAGTTCTTC. Translation gives CATSRGGSGRMYNEQFF.

J is TRBJ1-2 and V is TRBV6-5, with 7 bases fitting TRBD1. Germline V CDR1 and CDR2: MNHEY, SVGAGI. V trimming: 6 bases; J trimming: 3 bases; junction bases outside the gene matches: 7. The CDR3 loop spans 14 amino acids. The CDR3 DNA reads TGTGCCAGCAGGTCCGGGGACAGTGACTATGGCTACACCTTC. It encodes CASRSGDSDYGYTF.

The V gene is TRBV7-9, the J gene TRBJ2-3; D uncertain. This CDR3 is 15 amino acids long. The V gene lost 2 bases and the J gene lost 2 bases, with 11 bases spanning the gap. The germline gives CDR1 SEHNR, CDR2 FQNEAQ (reference sequence). CDR3 amino acids: CASSLMRPLTDTQYF. Here the CDR3 DNA reads TGTGCCAGCAGCTTAATGCGCCCCCTCACAGATACGCAGTATTTT.

In this sample, this clone turned up a few times. The chain has TRBV5-1 and TRBJ1-1; D remains unclear. This CDR3 is 15 amino acids long. Trimming stripped 0 bases from V and 1 base from J, with 10 bases between. In germline, CDR1 is SGHRS, CDR2 YFSETQ. The CDR3 nucleotides read TGCGCCAGCAGCTTGGGCACTGTCGGGAACACTGAAGCTTTCTTT. Translating it yields CASSLGTVGNTEAFF.

This sequence joins TRBV27 and TRBJ2-7; 8 bases are shared with TRBD2. Trimming cost V 6 bases and J 5 bases; bases outside gene matches: 12. The CDR3 is 15 amino acids. Germline V lookup: CDR1 MNHEY, CDR2 SMNVEV (reference sequence). The DNA of the CDR3 is TGTGCCAGCAGGTACTTGGGCGGGAGGAAGGACGAGCAGTACTTC. Translation: CASRYLGGRKDEQYF.

This chain joins TRBV2 and TRBJ2-1, with TRBD2 identical over 7 bases. The junction had 11 bases not matched to a gene; V was cut back by 6 bases and J by 6 bases. CDR3 size: 15 residues. Per the germline V gene, CDR1 is SNHLY and CDR2 is FYNNEI. The CDR3 sequence: CASSRGLAGRNEQFF. The CDR3 DNA reads as TGTGCCAGCAGCCGCGGTTTAGCGGGCCGCAATGAGCAGTTCTTC.

The V and J genes are TRBV6-5 and TRBJ2-4, with 12 bases that match TRBD2. Trimming cost V 10 bases and J 6 bases; bases outside gene matches: 7. The germline V gene has CDR1 MNHEY and CDR2 SVGAGI. This CDR3 has 14 residues. The DNA for the CDR3 is TGTGCCACGAGGACTAGCGGGATAGGAAACATTCAGTACTTC. Translation: CATRTSGIGNIQYF.

The V call is TRBV28, the J call TRBJ1-2; 9 positions agree with TRBD1. This CDR3 is built from 14 residues. The ends lost 6 bases at V and 11 bases at J; junction bases unmatched: 13. Germline CDR1 and CDR2: MDHEN and SYDVKM. This chain's CDR3 is CASSGTGTGRKYTF. The CDR3 DNA sequence: TGTGCCAGCAGCGGGACCGGGACAGGGAGAAAGTACACCTTC.